One and the same sample provided the 6 T cell receptor beta chains below, sequenced in a study of cytomegalovirus exposure and HLA in healthy donors. PCR amplification relied on 60 Vbeta primers (plus 13 Jbeta primers). Only in-frame clones appear in the TCRdb table, and some are missing; sequencing was by immunoSEQ multiplex PCR. The profile shows under 150,000 clones, around 85% of them singletons. Sequencing was performed on PBMCs. These receptors were obtained from a middle-aged man in good health and CMV-seropositive.

This chain links TRBV9 with TRBJ2-5; perhaps TRBD1 as D (6 bases). From germline, CDR1 is SGDLS and CDR2 YYNGEE. The V and J ends lost 4 bases and 1 base respectively, with 17 bases between them. The length of the CDR3 is 16 residues. CDR3 sequence (DNA): TGTGCCAGCAGCCAATTCTTTGACAGGATCCAAGAGACCCAGTACTTC. Translating it yields CASSQFFDRIQETQYF.

The chain uses TRBV7-9 and TRBJ1-2, with 7 bases identical to TRBD1. Germline V gene lookup returns CDR1 SEHNR and CDR2 FQNEAQ (reference sequence). The CDR3 extends over 13 amino acids. V gave up 5 bases and J gave up 8 bases; unmatched junction bases: 8. The CDR3 sequence: CASSQWTGGGYTF. The CDR3 nucleotides are TGTGCCAGCAGCCAGTGGACAGGAGGAGGCTACACCTTC.

The rearrangement links TRBV5-1 to TRBJ1-5; D is uncertain. Germline CDR1 SGHRS, CDR2 YFSETQ. Trimming took off 0 bases at V and 5 bases at J, with 6 bases between the two ends. The CDR3 spans 13 residues. The CDR3, as DNA: TGCGCCAGCAGCTTGGAAACTGATCAGCCCCAGCATTTT. The encoded protein is CASSLETDQPQHF.

The CDR3 sequence: CASSRDSANYGYTF. CDR3 in DNA: TGTGCCAGCAGCCGGGACAGCGCGAACTATGGCTACACCTTC. The chain couples TRBV7-9 to TRBJ1-2; TRBD1 matches 7 bases. The CDR3 runs to 14 residues. V lost 5 bases and J lost 2; bases outside the gene matches: 5. The germline V gene has CDR1 SEHNR and CDR2 FQNEAQ (reference sequence). Full variable domain (outside the CDR3, taken from reference TRBV7-9 and TRBJ1-2): DTGVSQNPRHKITKRGQNVTFRCDPISEHNRLYWYRQTLGQGPEFLTYFQNEAQLEKSRLLSDRFSAERPKGSFSTLEIQRTEQGDSAMYLCASSRDSANYGYTFGSGTRLTVV.

This chain uses TRBV28 with TRBJ2-7; 8 positions match TRBD2. V gave up 4 bases and J gave up 2 bases; unmatched junction bases: 4. This CDR3 comprises 14 residues. The germline V gene has CDR1 MDHEN and CDR2 SYDVKM. The DNA for the CDR3 is TGTGCCAGCAGTTCGGGAGGGGCTCCCTACGAGCAGTACTTC. This codes for CASSSGGAPYEQYF. Full variable domain (remainder filled in from reference TRBV28 and TRBJ2-7): DVKVTQSSRYLVKRTGEKVFLECVQDMDHENMFWYRQDPGLGLRLIYFSYDVKMKEKGDIPEGYSVSREKKERFSLILESASTNQTSMYLCASSSGGAPYEQYFGPGTRLTVT.

This clone showed up just a few times. J is TRBJ1-1 and V is TRBV11-3; no clear D gene. The germline V gene encodes CDR1 SGHNT and CDR2 YENEEA. This CDR3 has 17 amino acids. The V end lost 5 bases, the J end lost 3 bases, and 22 bases lay between the germline ends. The CDR3 here is CASSPDPLGRWDTEAFF. In DNA form, the CDR3 reads TGTGCCAGCAGCCCTGACCCCCTAGGGAGATGGGACACTGAAGCTTTCTTT.